This entry lists 15 T cell receptor beta chains sequenced from one sample in a study of OX40 agonist ivuxolimab in advanced cancers. Profiling relied on immunoSEQ multiplex PCR, and the TCRdb table lists in-frame clones only, not all of them. The profile covers 85,000 to 100,000 clones, with more than 70% appearing a single time and over 0.2% taken by the ten largest. The source material was CD4+ or CD8+ T cells sorted from blood, sampled in a trial of the OX40 agonist ivuxolimab. These receptors were obtained from an adult with an advanced solid tumor such as melanoma, head and neck, liver or kidney cancer.

This chain joins TRBV28 and TRBJ2-7; TRBD2 aligns across 8 bases. CDR3 size: 14 residues. Germline CDR1 and CDR2: MDHEN and SYDVKM. V lost 10 bases to trimming and J lost 0 bases; unmatched junction nucleotides: 8. CDR3 DNA: TGTGCCATTAGGGGCGGGGGGAGCTCCTACGAGCAGTACGTC. Translation gives CAIRGGGSSYEQYV.

The rearrangement joins TRBV5-1 to TRBJ1-1, with 8 bases aligning to TRBD1. The CDR3 consists of 15 residues. With V trimmed by 3 bases and J by 0 bases, 4 bases remained unmatched. CDR1 SGHRS and CDR2 YFSETQ come from the germline V gene. Here the CDR3 reads CASSSQGGLNTEAFF. The CDR3, as DNA: TGCGCCAGCAGCTCACAGGGGGGGCTGAACACTGAAGCTTTCTTT.

V is TRBV6-1 and J is TRBJ1-2; TRBD1 matches 11 bases. This CDR3 spans 15 amino acids. Per germline, CDR1 MNHNS and CDR2 SASEGT. V shed 6 bases and J 4 bases; nucleotides not matched to a gene: 7. CDR3 amino acids: CASRAGTGGIYGYTF. The DNA of the CDR3 is TGTGCCAGCAGGGCGGGGACAGGGGGAATCTATGGCTACACCTTC.

This sequence joins TRBV11-2 and TRBJ2-1; 10 positions match TRBD1. CDR1 SGHAT and CDR2 FQNNGV come from the germline V gene. This CDR3 is built from 15 residues. Germline trimming cut 1 base from V and 4 bases from J; bases unmatched to any gene: 1. CDR3 DNA sequence: TGTGCCAGCAGCTTAGCGGGACAGGGGTACAATGAGCAGTTCTTC. Translated, it gives CASSLAGQGYNEQFF. The full variable domain, with the rest looked up from reference TRBV11-2 and TRBJ2-1, is EAGVAQSPRYKIIEKRQSVAFWCNPISGHATLYWYQQILGQGPKLLIQFQNNGVVDDSQLPKDRFSAERLKGVDSTLKIQPAKLEDSAVYLCASSLAGQGYNEQFFGPGTRLTVL.

The V gene is TRBV10-3, the J gene TRBJ2-3, with TRBD1 matching 8 bases. This CDR3 has 15 amino acids. V shed 8 bases and J 3 bases; nucleotides not matched to a gene: 10. Germline lookup yields CDR1 ENHRY and CDR2 SYGVKD. The CDR3 spells CAIGQQGDGTDTQYF. CDR3 nucleotide sequence: TGTGCCATCGGTCAACAGGGGGACGGTACAGATACGCAGTATTTT.

The chain carries TRBV19 and TRBJ2-1, with 7 bases identical to TRBD1. The CDR3 spans 15 residues. Trimming at V came to 10 bases and at J to 6 bases, leaving 15 bases not matched to a gene. CDR1 and CDR2 from the germline V gene are LNHDA and SQIVND (reference sequence). For the CDR3, the DNA is TGTGCCATTCAGCCCGGGACAGCGGCAATCAATGAGCAGTTCTTC. This encodes CAIQPGTAAINEQFF. The full variable domain, with the rest looked up from reference TRBV19 and TRBJ2-1, is DGGITQSPKYLFRKEGQNVTLSCEQNLNHDAMYWYRQDPGQGLRLIYYSQIVNDFQKGDIAEGYSVSREKKESFPLTVTSAQKNPTAFYLCAIQPGTAAINEQFFGPGTRLTVL.

This clone was observed once. This chain joins TRBV6-4 and TRBJ2-7, with D possibly called TRBD1 or TRBD2 (6 bases each). Germline V lookup: CDR1 MRHNA, CDR2 SNTAGT. V lost 6 bases, J lost 4 bases, and 28 bases lay in between. The CDR3 covers 18 residues. CDR3 residues: CASSVSLGGPPWQYEQYV. In DNA, the CDR3 is TGTGCCAGCAGCGTCAGTTTGGGGGGCCCGCCCTGGCAATACGAGCAGTACGTC.

The chain is built from TRBV5-1 and TRBJ2-1, with D perhaps matching TRBD1 (5 bases). V lost 4 bases and J 8 bases, leaving 10 bases between the germline ends. The germline V gene encodes CDR1 SGHRS and CDR2 YFSETQ. This CDR3 is 12 amino acids long. The CDR3 loop reads CASSPEGDEQFF. CDR3 coding DNA: TGCGCCAGCAGCCCCGAAGGGGATGAGCAGTTCTTC.

In regard to this clone: A read error may account for a junction end that differs from germline. This chain connects TRBV28 to TRBJ1-2; D uncertain. The CDR3 contains 12 residues. CDR1 is MDHEN, CDR2 SYDVKM, per germline. The CDR3 DNA is TGTGCCAGCAGACTTTATCCGGCGCCGGCAGCCTTC. This translates into CASRLYPAPAAF.

V and J are TRBV7-6 and TRBJ1-1; a possible D gene is TRBD1 (6 bases). This CDR3 is built from 13 residues. CDR1 SGHVS and CDR2 FNYEAQ come from the germline V gene. With 8 bases removed from V and 2 bases from J, the gap between germline ends came to 12 bases. The DNA of the CDR3 is TGTGCCAGCGGTCAGGGGCTTAACACTGAAGCTTTCTTT. Protein product: CASGQGLNTEAFF.

The chain links TRBV5-1 to TRBJ1-2; 12 bases align to TRBD1. V dropped 0 bases and J dropped 7; count of bases not matched to a gene: 7. Germline-derived CDR1 and CDR2 are SGHRS and YFSETQ. The CDR3 sequence is 16 residues long. DNA for the CDR3: TGCGCCAGCAGCTTGGGCGGGACAGGGGGCGCGTTTGGCTACACCTTC. Its protein is CASSLGGTGGAFGYTF.

This chain joins TRBV5-1 and TRBJ2-5; 8 bases agree with TRBD1. There are 14 residues in the CDR3. Losses at the gene ends were 2 bases for V and 1 base for J; bases not matched to a gene: 1. Looked up from germline, CDR1 is SGHRS and CDR2 is YFSETQ. CDR3 DNA sequence: TGCGCCAGCAGCTTCCAGGGGGCCCAAGAGACCCAGTACTTC. Its protein is CASSFQGAQETQYF.

This clone appeared once. The rearrangement uses TRBV5-1 and TRBJ2-2, with TRBD1 matching over 11 bases. CDR1 is SGHRS and CDR2 is YFSETQ in the germline V gene. This CDR3 is built from 16 residues. V was clipped by 4 bases and J by 5 bases; unmatched bases: 7. Written as DNA, the CDR3 is TGCGCCAGCAGCATAACGGGACAGGGGGAAACCGGGGAGCTGTTTTTT. Translation: CASSITGQGETGELFF.

J is TRBJ2-3 and V is TRBV2; no reliable D call. The germline V gene encodes CDR1 SNHLY and CDR2 FYNNEI. The CDR3 spans 14 residues. Trimming shortened V by 4 bases and J by 0 bases, and 8 bases separated the two germline ends. This chain's CDR3 is CASSVVTSTDTQYF. DNA for the CDR3: TGTGCCAGCAGTGTGGTTACTAGCACAGATACGCAGTATTTT.

V is TRBV5-1 and J is TRBJ2-6, with D unresolved. The V and J ends lost 1 base and 4 bases respectively, with 6 bases between them. CDR1 and CDR2 from the germline V gene are SGHRS and YFSETQ. The CDR3 is 14 residues long. The DNA of the CDR3 is TGCGCCAGCAGCTTGAGGGTAGGGGCCAACGTCCTGACTTTC. This sequence encodes CASSLRVGANVLTF.